These 16 T cell receptor beta chains were all obtained from the same sample, sequenced in a study of blood T cell repertoires in COVID-19. Sequencing was performed with immunoSEQ multiplex PCR; in TCRdb, only in-frame clones are kept and a portion is missing. The data contain about 220,000 clones, around 86% of them singletons. Sequencing was carried out using peripheral blood. The receptors were sampled from a human donor in a cohort sampled during active COVID-19.

CDR3 nucleotides: TGTGCCAGCAGTCCCATGATCAGGGGGGCGTCCTACGAGCAGTACTTC. Protein product: CASSPMIRGASYEQYF. J is TRBJ2-7 and V is TRBV6-2 or TRBV6-3; D possibly corresponds to TRBD1 (7 bases). The CDR3 is 16 residues long. V lost 5 bases and J lost 1, with 18 bases in between. CDR1 is MNHEY, CDR2 SVGEGT, per germline.

The chain uses TRBV11-3 and TRBJ2-1, with 8 bases fitting TRBD2. The CDR3 has 15 amino acids. V shed 6 bases and J 9 bases; nucleotides not matched to a gene: 13. The germline V gene encodes CDR1 SGHNT and CDR2 YENEEA. In DNA form, the CDR3 reads TGTGCCAGCAGTCAGGACGGGAGGGGAGAGGCTGAGCAGTTCTTC. Its translation: CASSQDGRGEAEQFF.

This clone was counted ten times or more. The rearrangement links TRBV28 to TRBJ2-1; 8 bases are a match to TRBD2. The germline gives CDR1 MDHEN, CDR2 SYDVKM. Losses at the gene ends were 3 bases for V and 4 bases for J; bases not matched to a gene: 14. The CDR3 extends over 18 amino acids. The CDR3 DNA sequence: TGTGCCAGCAGTTTCCCCACCCAAGCGGGAGAAAGTTACAATGAGCAGTTCTTC. Its translation: CASSFPTQAGESYNEQFF.

The rearrangement uses TRBV6-5 and TRBJ2-1; 7 nucleotides match TRBD2. Trimming took 7 bases from V and 4 from J; bases not matched to a gene: 10. This CDR3 comprises 15 residues. Germline V gives CDR1 MNHEY, CDR2 SVGAGI. The CDR3 loop reads CASTPPRGSYNEQFF. In nucleotides, the CDR3 is TGTGCCAGCACCCCCCCCCGCGGGAGTTACAATGAGCAGTTCTTC.

The chain has TRBV19 and TRBJ2-1, with D perhaps matching TRBD2 (6 bases). Trimming stripped 2 bases from V and 10 bases from J, with 18 bases between. The CDR3 runs to 15 residues. CDR1 is LNHDA and CDR2 is SQIVND in the germline V gene (reference sequence). The CDR3 DNA reads TGTGCCAGTAGTATAACGGGGGTAGGGTCCGGGGAGCAGTTCTTC. The encoded protein is CASSITGVGSGEQFF.

The V and J genes are TRBV11-3 and TRBJ2-7; D unclear. This CDR3 spans 22 amino acids. The V end lost 0 bases, the J end lost 4 bases, and 34 bases lay between the germline ends. Germline V gene lookup returns CDR1 SGHNT and CDR2 YENEEA. Here the CDR3 reads CASSLDLGSNSPRPRGRYEQYF. CDR3 in DNA: TGTGCCAGCAGCTTAGATCTTGGTAGCAACTCCCCAAGACCGCGAGGTAGATACGAGCAGTACTTC.

The rearrangement links TRBV18 to TRBJ2-7; 11 bases are shared with TRBD1. The CDR3 has 15 residues. The V gene end was trimmed by 2 bases and the J gene end by 1 base; junction bases not matched to a gene: 1. From germline, CDR1 is KGHSH and CDR2 LQKENI. The CDR3 sequence is CASSPGQGASYEQYF. The DNA of the CDR3 is TGTGCCAGCTCACCAGGACAGGGGGCGTCCTACGAGCAGTACTTC.

J is TRBJ2-7 and V is TRBV19, with D possibly being TRBD2 (5 bases). V lost 2 bases, J lost 1 base, and 9 bases lay in between. The CDR3 has 14 amino acids. The germline V gene encodes CDR1 LNHDA and CDR2 SQIVND (reference sequence). CDR3 bases: TGTGCCAGTAGTATAACTAGGCAATCCTACGAGCAGTACTTC. Residues: CASSITRQSYEQYF.

This clone was seen a few times. This rearrangement joins TRBV6-1 to TRBJ2-7; 8 positions agree with TRBD2. The CDR3 consists of 16 residues. Losses at the gene ends were 3 bases for V and 3 bases for J; bases not matched to a gene: 10. Germline CDR1 is MNHNS and CDR2 is SASEGT. The CDR3 here is CASSDVWRGLGYEQYF. The CDR3 DNA reads as TGTGCCAGCAGTGACGTTTGGAGGGGACTAGGCTACGAGCAGTACTTC.

This clone was picked up one time. The chain combines TRBV30 with TRBJ1-2; a possible D gene is TRBD1 (5 bases). Germline-derived CDR1 and CDR2 are GTSNPN and SVGIG (reference sequence). With 1 base removed from V and 4 bases from J, the gap between germline ends came to 13 bases. The CDR3 sequence is 14 residues long. CDR3 sequence: CAWSDLGASYGYTF. The CDR3 nucleotides read TGTGCCTGGAGTGACCTAGGGGCCAGCTATGGCTACACCTTC.

This chain connects TRBV5-6 to TRBJ2-7, with 8 bases matching TRBD2. The CDR3 extends over 16 amino acids. V shed 3 bases and J 1 base; nucleotides not matched to a gene: 9. The V gene's germline CDR1 is SGHDT and CDR2 YYEEEE. CDR3 DNA sequence: TGTGCCAGCAGCTCGGGAGGGAGGTCTTGGTCCTACGAGCAGTACTTC. This gives the protein CASSSGGRSWSYEQYF. The complete variable domain, with remaining parts taken from reference TRBV5-6 and TRBJ2-7, reads DAGVTQSPTHLIKTRGQQVTLRCSPKSGHDTVSWYQQALGQGPQFIFQYYEEEERQRGNFPDRFSGHQFPNYSSELNVNALLLGDSALYLCASSSGGRSWSYEQYFGPGTRLTVT.

The chain has TRBV4-3 and TRBJ2-5; D is possibly TRBD1 (5 bases). The CDR3 consists of 15 residues. The V gene lost 1 base and the J gene lost 1 base, with 10 bases spanning the gap. Germline lookup yields CDR1 LGHNA and CDR2 YSLEER. The CDR3 DNA follows: TGCGCCAGCAGCCAAGGCAGGACAAGCCAAGAGACCCAGTACTTC. Translated: CASSQGRTSQETQYF.

J is TRBJ2-7 and V is TRBV7-2, with 11 bases identical to TRBD2. This CDR3 comprises 15 residues. Per germline, CDR1 SGHTA and CDR2 FQGNSA. The V segment lost 3 bases and the J segment 5 bases; nucleotides outside the gene matches: 6. DNA for the CDR3: TGTGCCAGCAGCTTCTTAGCGGGAGGGATTGACGAGCAGTACTTC. As protein: CASSFLAGGIDEQYF.

About this clone: This same CDR3 is encoded by further DNA sequences in the sample. The chain carries TRBV19 and TRBJ2-1; the match to TRBD2 covers 13 bases. Losses at the gene ends were 1 base for V and 9 bases for J; bases not matched to a gene: 3. This CDR3 comprises 15 residues. Per germline, CDR1 LNHDA and CDR2 SQIVND (reference sequence). The DNA for the CDR3 is TGTGCCAGTAGTATAGGACTAGCGGGAGGAGGTGAGCAGTTCTTC. It encodes CASSIGLAGGGEQFF. The variable domain in full, with the rest retrieved from reference TRBV19 and TRBJ2-1, is DGGITQSPKYLFRKEGQNVTLSCEQNLNHDAMYWYRQDPGQGLRLIYYSQIVNDFQKGDIAEGYSVSREKKESFPLTVTSAQKNPTAFYLCASSIGLAGGGEQFFGPGTRLTVL.

Comment on this clone: Relative to the germline gene, one junction end is altered; a read error may explain this. This chain links TRBV3-1 (or the pseudogene TRBV3-2) with TRBJ2-1; 11 nucleotides line up with TRBD2. Per the germline V gene, CDR1 is LGHDT and CDR2 is YNNKEL (reference sequence). The CDR3 runs to 16 residues. The DNA for the CDR3 is TGTGCCAGCAGCCACCCTAGCGGGGGGCCCTATAATGAGCAGTTCTTC. Its protein product is CASSHPSGGPYNEQFF.

The V gene is TRBV19, the J gene TRBJ2-3, with 9 bases matching TRBD2. The germline V gene encodes CDR1 LNHDA and CDR2 SQIVND (reference sequence). Trimming at V came to 3 bases and at J to 2 bases, leaving 3 bases not matched to a gene. This CDR3 spans 15 amino acids. The CDR3 DNA follows: TGTGCCAGTAGTATTGGACTAGCGCTCACAGATACGCAGTATTTT. Residues: CASSIGLALTDTQYF.